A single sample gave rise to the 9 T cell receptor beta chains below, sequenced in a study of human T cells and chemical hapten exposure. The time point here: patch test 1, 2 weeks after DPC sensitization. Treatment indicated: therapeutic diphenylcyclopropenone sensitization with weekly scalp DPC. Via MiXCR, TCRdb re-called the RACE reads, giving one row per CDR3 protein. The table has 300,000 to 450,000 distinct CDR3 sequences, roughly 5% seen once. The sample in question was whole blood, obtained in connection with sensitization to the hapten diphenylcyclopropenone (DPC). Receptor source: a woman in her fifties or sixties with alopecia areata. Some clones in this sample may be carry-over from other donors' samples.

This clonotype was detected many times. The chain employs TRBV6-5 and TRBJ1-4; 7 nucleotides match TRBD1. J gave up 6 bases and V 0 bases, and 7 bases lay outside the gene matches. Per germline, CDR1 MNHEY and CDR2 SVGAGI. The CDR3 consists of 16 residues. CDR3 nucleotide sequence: TGTGCCAGCAGTTACTCTTACAGGGGTTTGGATGAAAAACTGTTTTTT. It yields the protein CASSYSYRGLDEKLFF.

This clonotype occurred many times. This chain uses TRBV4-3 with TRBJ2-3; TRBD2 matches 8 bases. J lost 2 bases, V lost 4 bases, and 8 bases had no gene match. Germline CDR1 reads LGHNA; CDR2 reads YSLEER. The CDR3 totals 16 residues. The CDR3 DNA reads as TGCGCCAGCAGCCGACTACTAGCGGAGATCACAGATACGCAGTATTTT. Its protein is CASSRLLAEITDTQYF.

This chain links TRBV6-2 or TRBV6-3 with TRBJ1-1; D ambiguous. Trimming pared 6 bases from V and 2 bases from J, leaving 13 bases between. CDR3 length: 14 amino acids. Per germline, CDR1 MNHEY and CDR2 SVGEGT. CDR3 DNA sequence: TGTGCCAGCAGATTTGAGGTTTCCAACACTGAAGCTTTCTTT. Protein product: CASRFEVSNTEAFF.

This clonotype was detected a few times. The CDR3 sequence: CASSWRQTYEQYF. CDR3 sequence (DNA): TGCGCCAGCAGCTGGCGACAGACGTACGAGCAGTACTTC. This sequence joins TRBV5-1 and TRBJ2-7; possible D gene TRBD1, 5 bases. Germline V gives CDR1 SGHRS, CDR2 YFSETQ. Trimming took 3 bases from V and 4 from J, leaving 11 bases between them. The CDR3 extends over 13 amino acids.

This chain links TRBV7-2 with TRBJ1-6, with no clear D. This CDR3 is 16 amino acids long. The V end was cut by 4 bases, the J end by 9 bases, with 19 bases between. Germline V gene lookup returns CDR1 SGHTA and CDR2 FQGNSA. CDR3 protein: CASSSAPGIGISPLHF. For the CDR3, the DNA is TGTGCCAGCAGCTCAGCCCCCGGGATTGGAATTTCACCCCTCCACTTT.

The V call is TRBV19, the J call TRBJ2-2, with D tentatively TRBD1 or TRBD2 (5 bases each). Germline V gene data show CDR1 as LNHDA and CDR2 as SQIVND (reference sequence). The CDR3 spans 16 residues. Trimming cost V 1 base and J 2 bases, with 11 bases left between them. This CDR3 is CASSIATGANTGELFF. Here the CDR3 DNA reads TGTGCCAGTAGTATAGCTACCGGGGCCAACACCGGGGAGCTGTTTTTT.

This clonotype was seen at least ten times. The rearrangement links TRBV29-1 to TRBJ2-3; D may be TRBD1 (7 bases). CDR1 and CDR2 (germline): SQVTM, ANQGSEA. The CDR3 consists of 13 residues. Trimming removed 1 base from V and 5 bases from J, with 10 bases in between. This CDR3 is CSVEGQGGDTQYF. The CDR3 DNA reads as TGCAGCGTTGAAGGGCAGGGGGGAGATACGCAGTATTTT.

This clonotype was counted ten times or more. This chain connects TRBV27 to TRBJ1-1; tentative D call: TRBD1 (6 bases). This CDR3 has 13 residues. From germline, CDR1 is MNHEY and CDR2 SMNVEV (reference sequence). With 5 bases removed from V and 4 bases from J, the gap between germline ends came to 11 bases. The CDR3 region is CASSPGQITEAFF. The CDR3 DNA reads TGTGCCAGCAGTCCCGGACAGATCACTGAAGCTTTCTTT.

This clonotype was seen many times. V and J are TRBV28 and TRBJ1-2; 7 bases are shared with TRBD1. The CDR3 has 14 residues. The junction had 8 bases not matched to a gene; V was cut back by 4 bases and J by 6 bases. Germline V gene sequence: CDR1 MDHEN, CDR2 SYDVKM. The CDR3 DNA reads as TGTGCCAGCAGTTCCCTACAGGGGAGCAATGGCTACACCTTC. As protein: CASSSLQGSNGYTF.